This TCR beta chain was identified during a study of patients and donors after allogeneic stem cell transplantation. TCRdb reprocessed the RT-PCR reads with MiXCR, giving one entry per CDR3 protein. The sample holds fewer than 250,000 distinct CDR3 sequences, 13% to 15% seen once. The V and J ends lost 4 bases and 8 bases respectively, with 14 bases between them. This CDR3 has 13 residues. Per the germline V gene, CDR1 is MNHNS and CDR2 is SASEGT. The sequenced material came from blood, either unsorted or a sorted T cell fraction (not recorded which). This sequence originates from a human donor who was either an allogeneic HSCT recipient or a stem cell or donor lymphocyte infusion donor (not recorded which). It is not recorded whose cells these are; they may come from a transplant donor. The chain uses TRBV6-1 and TRBJ1-2; D ambiguous. The CDR3 DNA reads as TGTGCCAGCAGTGTTGACGGACTGGGGGGCTACACCTTC. Its translation: CASSVDGLGGYTF.